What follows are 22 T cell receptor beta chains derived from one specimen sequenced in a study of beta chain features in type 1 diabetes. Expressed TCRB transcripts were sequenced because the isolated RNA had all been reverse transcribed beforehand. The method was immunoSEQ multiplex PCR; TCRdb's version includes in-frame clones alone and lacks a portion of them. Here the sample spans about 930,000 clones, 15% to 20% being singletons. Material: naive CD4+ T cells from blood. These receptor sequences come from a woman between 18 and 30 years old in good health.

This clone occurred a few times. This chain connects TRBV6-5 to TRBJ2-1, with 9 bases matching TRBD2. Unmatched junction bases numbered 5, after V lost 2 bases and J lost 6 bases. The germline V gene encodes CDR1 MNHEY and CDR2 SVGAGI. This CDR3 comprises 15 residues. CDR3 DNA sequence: TGTGCCAGCAGTTACACCGGGACTAGCCTCAATGAGCAGTTCTTC. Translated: CASSYTGTSLNEQFF.

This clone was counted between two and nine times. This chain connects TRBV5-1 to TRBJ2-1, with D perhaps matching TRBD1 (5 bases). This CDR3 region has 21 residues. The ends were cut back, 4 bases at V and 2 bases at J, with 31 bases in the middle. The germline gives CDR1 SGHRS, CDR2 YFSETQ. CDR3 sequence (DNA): TGCGCCAGCAGCCATCCTAGGACCGCCCAAGGGGTAAGAGAGACCTACAATGAGCAGTTCTTC. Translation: CASSHPRTAQGVRETYNEQFF.

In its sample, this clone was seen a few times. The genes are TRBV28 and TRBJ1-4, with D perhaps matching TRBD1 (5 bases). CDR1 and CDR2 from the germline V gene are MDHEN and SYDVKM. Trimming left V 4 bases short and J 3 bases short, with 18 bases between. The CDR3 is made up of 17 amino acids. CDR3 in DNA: TGTGCCAGCAGTTCCCCGTCCCAGGGAACCCCTAATGAAAAACTGTTTTTT. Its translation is CASSSPSQGTPNEKLFF.

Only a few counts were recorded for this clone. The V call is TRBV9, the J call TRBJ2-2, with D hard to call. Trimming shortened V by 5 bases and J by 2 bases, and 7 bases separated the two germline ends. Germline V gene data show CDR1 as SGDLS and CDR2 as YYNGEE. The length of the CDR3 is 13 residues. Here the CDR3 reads CASRDHNTGELFF. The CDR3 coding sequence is TGTGCCAGCAGGGACCACAACACCGGGGAGCTGTTTTTT. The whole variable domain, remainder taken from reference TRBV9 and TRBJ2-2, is DSGVTQTPKHLITATGQRVTLRCSPRSGDLSVYWYQQSLDQGLQFLIQYYNGEERAKGNILERFSAQQFPDLHSELNLSSLELGDSALYFCASRDHNTGELFFGEGSRLTVL.

CDR3 sequence: CASTGTSGGETQYF. CDR3 sequence (DNA): TGTGCCAGCACTGGGACTAGCGGGGGGGAGACCCAGTACTTC. The chain is built from TRBV6-1 and TRBJ2-5, with TRBD2 matching 15 bases. J lost 5 bases, V lost 7 bases, and 2 bases had no gene match. Germline assignment: CDR1 MNHNS and CDR2 SASEGT. The CDR3 runs 14 residues.

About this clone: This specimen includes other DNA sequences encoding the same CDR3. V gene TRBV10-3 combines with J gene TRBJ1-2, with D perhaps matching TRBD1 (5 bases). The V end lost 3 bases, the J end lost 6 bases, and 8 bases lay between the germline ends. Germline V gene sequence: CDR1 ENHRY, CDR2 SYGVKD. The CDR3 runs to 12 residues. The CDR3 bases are TGTGCCATCAGTGAATGGGGGAATGGCTACACCTTC. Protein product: CAISEWGNGYTF.

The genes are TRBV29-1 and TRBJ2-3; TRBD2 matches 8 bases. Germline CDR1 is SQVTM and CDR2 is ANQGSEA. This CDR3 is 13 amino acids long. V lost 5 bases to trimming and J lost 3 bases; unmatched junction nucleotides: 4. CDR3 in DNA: TGCAGCGTTAGCGGGAGATTGACAGATACGCAGTATTTT. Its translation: CSVSGRLTDTQYF.

The CDR3 DNA reads TGTGCCAGCAGCTTATTTGCGGGAGGAATCAATGAGCAGTTCTTC. This sequence encodes CASSLFAGGINEQFF. The V and J genes are TRBV7-3 and TRBJ2-1, with 8 positions matching TRBD2. In germline, CDR1 is SGHTA, CDR2 FQGTGA. V shed 2 bases and J 6 bases; nucleotides not matched to a gene: 6. The CDR3 spans 15 residues.

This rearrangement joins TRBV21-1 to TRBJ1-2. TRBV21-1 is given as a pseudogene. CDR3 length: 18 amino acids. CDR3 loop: CASSNPHTSGRGNYGYTF. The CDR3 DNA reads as TGTGCCAGCAGCAATCCCCACACCTCGGGACGCGGGAACTATGGCTACACCTTC.

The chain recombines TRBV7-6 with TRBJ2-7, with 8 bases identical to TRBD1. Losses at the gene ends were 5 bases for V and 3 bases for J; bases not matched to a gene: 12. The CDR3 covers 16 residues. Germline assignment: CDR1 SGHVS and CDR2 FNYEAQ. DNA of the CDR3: TGTGCCAGCAGCCCCCTAGCGCAGGGGGCCCTCTACGAGCAGTACTTC. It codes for CASSPLAQGALYEQYF.

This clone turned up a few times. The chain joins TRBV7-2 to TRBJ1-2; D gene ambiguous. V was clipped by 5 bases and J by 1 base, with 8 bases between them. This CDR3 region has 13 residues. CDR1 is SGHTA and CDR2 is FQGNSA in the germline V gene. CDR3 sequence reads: CASSPSYNYGYTF. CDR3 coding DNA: TGTGCCAGCAGCCCAAGCTATAACTATGGCTACACCTTC.

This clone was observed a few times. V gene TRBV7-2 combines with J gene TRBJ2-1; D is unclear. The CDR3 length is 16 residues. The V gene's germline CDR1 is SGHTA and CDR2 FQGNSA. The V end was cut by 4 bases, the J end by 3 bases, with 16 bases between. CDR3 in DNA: TGTGCCAGCAGCTCCCGACTCGCGACCCGCTACAATGAGCAGTTCTTC. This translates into CASSSRLATRYNEQFF. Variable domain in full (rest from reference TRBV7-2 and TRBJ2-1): GAGVSQSPSNKVTEKGKDVELRCDPISGHTALYWYRQSLGQGLEFLIYFQGNSAPDKSGLPSDRFSAERTGGSVSTLTIQRTQQEDSAVYLCASSSRLATRYNEQFFGPGTRLTVL.

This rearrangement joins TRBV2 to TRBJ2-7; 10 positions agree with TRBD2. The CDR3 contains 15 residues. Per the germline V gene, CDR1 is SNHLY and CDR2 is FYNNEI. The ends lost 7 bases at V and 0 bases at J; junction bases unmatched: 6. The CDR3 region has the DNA TGTGCCAGCAATCGTGCTAGCGGGAGCTCCTACGAGCAGTACTTC. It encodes CASNRASGSSYEQYF. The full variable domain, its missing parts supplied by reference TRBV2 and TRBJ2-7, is EPEVTQTPSHQVTQMGQEVILRCVPISNHLYFYWYRQILGQKVEFLVSFYNNEISEKSEIFDDQFSVERPDGSNFTLKIRSTKLEDSAMYFCASNRASGSSYEQYFGPGTRLTVT.

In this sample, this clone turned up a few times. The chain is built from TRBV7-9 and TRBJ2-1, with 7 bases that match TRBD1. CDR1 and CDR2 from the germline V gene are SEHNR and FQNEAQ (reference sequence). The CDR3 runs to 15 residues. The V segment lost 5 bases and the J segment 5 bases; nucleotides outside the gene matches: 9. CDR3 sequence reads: CASSPDRAGNNEQFF. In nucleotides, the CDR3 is TGTGCCAGCAGCCCTGACAGGGCTGGAAACAATGAGCAGTTCTTC.

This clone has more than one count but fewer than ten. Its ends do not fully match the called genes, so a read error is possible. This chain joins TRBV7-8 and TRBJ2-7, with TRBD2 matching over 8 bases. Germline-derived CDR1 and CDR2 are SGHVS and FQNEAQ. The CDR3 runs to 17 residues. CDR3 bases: TGTGCCAGCAGCCTAGCAGGCGGGGGACTAGTCCGCTACGAGCAGTACTTC. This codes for CASSLAGGGLVRYEQYF.

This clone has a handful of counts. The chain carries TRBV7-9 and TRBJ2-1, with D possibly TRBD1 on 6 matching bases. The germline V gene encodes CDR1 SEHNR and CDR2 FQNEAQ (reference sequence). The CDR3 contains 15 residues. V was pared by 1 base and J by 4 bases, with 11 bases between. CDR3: CASSLGQGRYNEQFF. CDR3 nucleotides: TGTGCCAGCAGCTTAGGGCAGGGGCGGTACAATGAGCAGTTCTTC.

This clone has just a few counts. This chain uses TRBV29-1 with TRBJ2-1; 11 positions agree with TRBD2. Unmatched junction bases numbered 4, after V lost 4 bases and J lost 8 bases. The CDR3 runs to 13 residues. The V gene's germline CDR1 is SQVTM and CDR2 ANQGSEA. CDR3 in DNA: TGCAGCGTTGTTAGCGGGAGGGCCGATGAGCAGTTCTTC. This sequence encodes CSVVSGRADEQFF.

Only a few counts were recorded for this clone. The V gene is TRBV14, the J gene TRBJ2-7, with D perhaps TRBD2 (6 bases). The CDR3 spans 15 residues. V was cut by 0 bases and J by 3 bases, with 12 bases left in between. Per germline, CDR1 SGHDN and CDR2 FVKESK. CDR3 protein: CASSQDGGLYYEQYF. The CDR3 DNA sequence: TGTGCCAGCAGCCAAGATGGGGGACTTTACTACGAGCAGTACTTC.

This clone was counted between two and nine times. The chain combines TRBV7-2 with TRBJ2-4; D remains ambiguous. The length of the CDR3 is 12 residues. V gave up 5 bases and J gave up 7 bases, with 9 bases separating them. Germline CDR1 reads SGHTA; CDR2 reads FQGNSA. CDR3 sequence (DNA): TGTGCCAGCAGCGCCAACGGCAACATTCAGTACTTC. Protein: CASSANGNIQYF.

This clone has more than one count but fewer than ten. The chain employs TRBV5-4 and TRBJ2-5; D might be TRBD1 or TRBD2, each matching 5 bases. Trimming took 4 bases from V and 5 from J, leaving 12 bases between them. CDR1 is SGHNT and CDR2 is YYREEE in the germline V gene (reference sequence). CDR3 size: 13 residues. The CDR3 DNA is TGTGCCAGCAGCCCAGGGACCTGGGAGACCCAGTACTTC. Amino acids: CASSPGTWETQYF.

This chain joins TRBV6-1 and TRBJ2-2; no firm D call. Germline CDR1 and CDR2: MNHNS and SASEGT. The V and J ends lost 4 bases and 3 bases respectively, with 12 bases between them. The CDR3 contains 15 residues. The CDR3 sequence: CASSGVRRYTGELFF. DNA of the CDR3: TGTGCCAGCAGTGGAGTAAGGCGGTACACCGGGGAGCTGTTTTTT.

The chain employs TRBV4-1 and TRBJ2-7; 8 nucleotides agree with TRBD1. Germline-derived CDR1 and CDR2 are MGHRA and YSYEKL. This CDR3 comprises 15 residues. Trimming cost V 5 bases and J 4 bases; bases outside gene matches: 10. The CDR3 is CASSSPTGDTYEQYF. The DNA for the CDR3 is TGCGCCAGCAGCTCGCCGACAGGGGATACGTACGAGCAGTACTTC.